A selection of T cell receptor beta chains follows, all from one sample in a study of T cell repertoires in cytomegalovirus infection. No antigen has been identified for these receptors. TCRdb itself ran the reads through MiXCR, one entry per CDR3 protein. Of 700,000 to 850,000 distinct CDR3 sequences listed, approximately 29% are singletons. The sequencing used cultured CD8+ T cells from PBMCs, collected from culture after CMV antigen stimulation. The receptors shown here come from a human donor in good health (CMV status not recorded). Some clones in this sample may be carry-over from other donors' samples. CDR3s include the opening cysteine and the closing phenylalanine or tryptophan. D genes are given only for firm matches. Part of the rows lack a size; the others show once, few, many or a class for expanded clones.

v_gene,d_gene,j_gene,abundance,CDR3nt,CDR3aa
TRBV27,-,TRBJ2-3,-,TGTGCCAGCAGTAAACTAGCTGGCACAGATACGCAGTATTTT,CASSKLAGTDTQYF
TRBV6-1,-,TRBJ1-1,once,TGTGCCAGCAGTGGTATAGATCTGAACATCGCTGAAGCTTTCTTT,CASSGIDLNIAEAFF
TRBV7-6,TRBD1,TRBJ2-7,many,TGTGCCAGCAGCCTCGGGGACAGTGGTTACGAGCAGTACTTC,CASSLGDSGYEQYF
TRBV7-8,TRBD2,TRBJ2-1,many,TGTGCCAGCAGTCCGGGGACTAGCGGGGGGCGGAGTGAGCAGTTCTTC,CASSPGTSGGRSEQFF
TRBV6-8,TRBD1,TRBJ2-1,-,TGTGCCAGCAGTTACTCCCGGACAGGGGCGAATGAGCAGTTCTTC,CASSYSRTGANEQFF
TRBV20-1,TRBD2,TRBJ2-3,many,TGCAGTGCTCTGCGGGGGGCTAGCACAGATACGCAGTATTTT,CSALRGASTDTQYF
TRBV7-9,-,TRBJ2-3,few,TGTGCCAGCAGCTTCCGACAGATCTCTAGCACAGATACGCAGTATTTT,CASSFRQISSTDTQYF
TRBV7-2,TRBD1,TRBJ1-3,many,TGTGCCAGCACCTCTCTAGAGACAGGGGCTGGAAACACCATATATTTT,CASTSLETGAGNTIYF
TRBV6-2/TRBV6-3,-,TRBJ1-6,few,TGTGCCAGCGCCCGGAGCTCCTATAATTCACCCCTCCACTTT,CASARSSYNSPLHF
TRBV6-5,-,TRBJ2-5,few,TGTGCCAGCAGTTACTCAGCTTTAGGACAAGAGACCCAGTACTTC,CASSYSALGQETQYF
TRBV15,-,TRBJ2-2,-,TGTGCCACCAGTACTTCAGTGAATACCGGGGAGCTGTTTTTT,CATSTSVNTGELFF
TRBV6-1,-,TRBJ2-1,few,TGTGCCAGCAGTGAATTCGGACAGAAGATCGGCGATGAGCAGTTCTTC,CASSEFGQKIGDEQFF
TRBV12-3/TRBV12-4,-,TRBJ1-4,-,TGTGCCAGCACCTCCCGAGGGGGGGCGGATGAAAAACTGTTTTTT,CASTSRGGADEKLFF
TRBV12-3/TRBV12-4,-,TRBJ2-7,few,TGTGCCAGCAGTTTTAATATTTACGAGCAGTACTTC,CASSFNIYEQYF
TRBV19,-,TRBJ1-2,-,TGTGCCACCACGCCGCGGAACAGGGTTAATGCTGATCCTGGGGGCTACACCTTC,CATTPRNRVNADPGGYTF
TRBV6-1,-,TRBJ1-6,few,TGTGCCAGCAGTGAAGCTAGGGGAGGATCACCCCTCCACTTT,CASSEARGGSPLHF
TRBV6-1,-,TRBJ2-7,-,TGTGCCAGCAGTAATGGCTTGGGGGCCGAGCAGTACTTC,CASSNGLGAEQYF
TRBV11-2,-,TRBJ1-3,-,TGTGCCAGCAGCCCCGTGCCGGGACGCCCAAGCTCTGGAAACACCATATATTTT,CASSPVPGRPSSGNTIYF
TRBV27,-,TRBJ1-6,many,TGTGCCAGCAGTTTGAGCTCCTATAATTCACCCCTCCACTTT,CASSLSSYNSPLHF
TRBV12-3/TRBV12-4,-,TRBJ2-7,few,TGTGCCAGCACCGGGCACCCCTACGAGCAGTACTTC,CASTGHPYEQYF
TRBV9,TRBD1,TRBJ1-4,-,TGTGCCAGCAGCGCTGCCGGACAGGGGGTACCTAATGAAAAACTGTTTTTT,CASSAAGQGVPNEKLFF
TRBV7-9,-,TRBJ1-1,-,TGTGCCAGCAGCCCGCCTAATGGTGAGAACACTGAAGCTTTCTTT,CASSPPNGENTEAFF
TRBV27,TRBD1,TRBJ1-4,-,TGTGCCAGCAGCCAGACAGGGGTGAATGAAAAACTGTTTTTT,CASSQTGVNEKLFF
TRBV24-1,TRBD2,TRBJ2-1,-,TGTGCCACCAGTGACGAAGCGGGGGGGCAAGGTGAGCAGTTCTTC,CATSDEAGGQGEQFF